The 31 T cell receptor beta chains below come from one sample, sequenced in a study of CD8+CD57+ T cells in acquired aplastic anemia. CDR3 and TCR beta VDJ profiling relied on genomic DNA as the template. TCRdb passed the reads through MiXCR, listing each CDR3 protein once. This table holds around 170,000 distinct CDR3 sequences, around 60% found once. The specimen sequenced was sorted CD4+, CD8+, or CD8+CD57+ T cells (not recorded which) from PBMCs. Receptor source: a human donor in good health.

The gene calls are TRBV7-2 and TRBJ2-1; 9 nucleotides match TRBD1. Trimming removed 5 bases from V and 7 bases from J; junction bases left unmatched: 6. Germline CDR1 SGHTA, CDR2 FQGNSA. This CDR3 has 14 residues. CDR3 amino acids: CASSPSGTGNEQFF. CDR3 DNA: TGTGCCAGCAGCCCCTCCGGGACAGGGAATGAGCAGTTCTTC.

About this clonotype itself: One end of the junction is discordant with germline, which a read error may explain. The rearrangement joins TRBV27 to TRBJ2-1; D is perhaps TRBD2 (6 bases). CDR1 is MNHEY and CDR2 is SMNVEV in the germline V gene (reference sequence). This CDR3 has 14 amino acids. CDR3: CAGSLRDSYNEQFF. The CDR3 nucleotides read TGTGCCGGCAGTTTGCGGGACTCTTACAATGAGCAGTTCTTC.

This chain connects TRBV7-9 to TRBJ1-3; tentatively, D is TRBD1 (5 bases). The CDR3 spans 13 residues. Germline loops: CDR1 SEHNR, CDR2 FQNEAQ (reference sequence). Trimming removed 5 bases at V and 2 bases at J, with 7 bases between. CDR3: CASSQGPGNTIYF. The CDR3 DNA reads TGTGCCAGCAGCCAGGGACCTGGAAACACCATATATTTT.

This clonotype showed up just a few times. CDR3 DNA sequence: TGTGCCAGCAGCTTAGCGGTCGCGGGGACCGAGCAGTACTTC. Its protein product is CASSLAVAGTEQYF. The genes are TRBV7-8 and TRBJ2-7; D is possibly TRBD2 (6 bases). The length of the CDR3 is 14 residues. The V end lost 0 bases, the J end lost 6 bases, and 12 bases lay between the germline ends. The germline V gene has CDR1 SGHVS and CDR2 FQNEAQ.

For this clonotype: One base away lies a much larger clone, so this may be a sequencing read error. The V gene is TRBV19, the J gene TRBJ1-6, with D perhaps matching TRBD1 (6 bases). V dropped 10 bases and J dropped 9 bases, with 16 bases sitting between them. Germline CDR1 reads LNHDA; CDR2 reads SQIVND (reference sequence). The CDR3 is made up of 13 amino acids. DNA of the CDR3: TGTGCCATTGGGGACACCGTAAGTTCACCCCTCCACTTT. It codes for CAIGDTVSSPLHF.

This rearrangement joins TRBV5-5 to TRBJ2-7; the D call may be TRBD1 or TRBD2 (5 bases each). V was shortened by 0 bases and J by 3 bases, with 16 bases between the two germline ends. CDR1 is SGHKS and CDR2 is YYEKEE in the germline V gene (reference sequence). This CDR3 is 16 amino acids long. CDR3 bases: TGTGCCAGCAGCTTGGCCGGCAGCGGACACATCTACGAGCAGTACTTC. Protein sequence: CASSLAGSGHIYEQYF.

The chain recombines TRBV10-3 with TRBJ1-5, with 12 bases that match TRBD1. Germline CDR1 ENHRY, CDR2 SYGVKD. Trimming at V came to 4 bases and at J to 6 bases, leaving 10 bases not matched to a gene. This CDR3 is built from 17 residues. CDR3 DNA sequence: TGTGCCATCAGTGGAGGGGGGACAGGGGGCGTATTTCAGCCCCAGCATTTT. Encoded protein: CAISGGGTGGVFQPQHF.

The J gene is TRBJ2-5, the V gene TRBV20-1; 7 bases map to TRBD2. Germline CDR1 is DFQATT and CDR2 is SNEGSKA (reference sequence). This CDR3 comprises 14 residues. After removal of 3 bases from V and 5 bases from J, the junction contained 9 bases not matched to a gene. The CDR3 spells CSARGGTSMETQYF. Here the CDR3 DNA reads TGCAGTGCTAGGGGGGGGACTTCTATGGAGACCCAGTACTTC.

V gene TRBV7-2 combines with J gene TRBJ2-1; 9 bases map to TRBD2. The CDR3 is 16 residues long. Germline CDR1 reads SGHTA; CDR2 reads FQGNSA. With V trimmed by 6 bases and J by 5 bases, 11 bases remained unmatched. The CDR3, as DNA: TGTGCCAGCAGACAAAGACTAGCGGCCATGAACAATGAGCAGTTCTTC. Amino acids: CASRQRLAAMNNEQFF.

This clonotype was counted ten times or more. The chain joins TRBV9 to TRBJ2-1, with 11 bases aligning to TRBD2. The CDR3 runs 16 residues. After removal of 3 bases from V and 4 bases from J, the junction contained 6 bases not matched to a gene. Germline-derived CDR1 and CDR2 are SGDLS and YYNGEE. This CDR3 reads CASSAPLAGGYNEQFF. DNA for the CDR3: TGTGCCAGCAGCGCCCCTCTAGCGGGAGGATACAATGAGCAGTTCTTC. Drawing the rest from reference TRBV9 and TRBJ2-1, the complete variable domain is DSGVTQTPKHLITATGQRVTLRCSPRSGDLSVYWYQQSLDQGLQFLIQYYNGEERAKGNILERFSAQQFPDLHSELNLSSLELGDSALYFCASSAPLAGGYNEQFFGPGTRLTVL.

This clonotype was observed a handful of times. The V and J genes are TRBV20-1 and TRBJ1-1; no clear D gene. Trimming removed 3 bases at V and 7 bases at J, with 6 bases between. The CDR3 loop spans 10 amino acids. Germline values: CDR1 DFQATT, CDR2 SNEGSKA (reference sequence). The CDR3 region has the DNA TGCAGTGCTAGTAGGGTTGAAGCTTTCTTT. Amino acid sequence: CSASRVEAFF.

This clonotype appeared many times. The chain recombines TRBV4-1 with TRBJ2-7; tentatively, D is TRBD2 (5 bases). Germline CDR1 and CDR2: MGHRA and YSYEKL. The CDR3 is 16 residues long. Trimming took off 0 bases at V and 0 bases at J, with 12 bases between the two ends. The CDR3 DNA follows: TGCGCCAGCAGCCAAGACTCACGGGGTGGCTCCTACGAGCAGTACTTC. This translates into CASSQDSRGGSYEQYF.

In this sample, this clonotype turned up a few times. The chain uses TRBV7-8 and TRBJ2-5; unclear D gene. The CDR3 is made up of 14 amino acids. The V end lost 3 bases, the J end lost 1 base, and 9 bases lay between the germline ends. CDR1 and CDR2 (germline): SGHVS, FQNEAQ. CDR3 DNA sequence: TGTGCCAGCAGCTTCCGCCGGATCCAAGAGACCCAGTACTTC. This sequence encodes CASSFRRIQETQYF.

The rearrangement uses TRBV7-9 and TRBJ2-7; D uncertain. The V end lost 5 bases, the J end lost 0 bases, and 35 bases lay between the germline ends. Germline loops: CDR1 SEHNR, CDR2 FQNEAQ (reference sequence). The CDR3 loop spans 22 amino acids. The CDR3 DNA follows: TGTGCCAGCAGCGCTCGCCGAATAAGGACCTCGGGTGGAGAGATCAGCTCCTACGAGCAGTACTTC. Amino acid sequence: CASSARRIRTSGGEISSYEQYF.

This clonotype showed up many times. The J gene is TRBJ2-7, the V gene TRBV3-1; the match to TRBD1 covers 8 bases. CDR3 length: 16 residues. V trimming: 3 bases; J trimming: 3 bases; junction bases outside the gene matches: 10. Germline V CDR1 and CDR2: LGHDT, YNNKEL (reference sequence). CDR3 in amino acids: CASSQDQDRVYYEQYF. CDR3 DNA: TGTGCCAGCAGCCAGGATCAGGACAGGGTCTACTACGAGCAGTACTTC.

The rearrangement uses TRBV19 and TRBJ1-4; 7 bases map to TRBD1. Losses at the gene ends were 5 bases for V and 7 bases for J; bases not matched to a gene: 10. Germline V gives CDR1 LNHDA, CDR2 SQIVND (reference sequence). CDR3 size: 15 residues. CDR3 in amino acids: CASSERRGAVEKLFF. The CDR3 region has the DNA TGTGCCAGTAGTGAACGCAGGGGGGCGGTTGAAAAACTGTTTTTT.

This clonotype has just a few counts. The J gene is TRBJ2-7, the V gene TRBV15, with 8 bases lining up with TRBD1. The CDR3 sequence is 14 residues long. Germline assignment: CDR1 LNHNV and CDR2 YYDKDF (reference sequence). The junction had 6 bases not matched to a gene; V was cut back by 3 bases and J by 5 bases. DNA of the CDR3: TGTGCCACCAGCAGGAACGACAGGGGCCACGAGCAGTACTTC. This codes for CATSRNDRGHEQYF.

This clonotype showed up just a few times. This chain connects TRBV20-1 to TRBJ2-3; 10 bases align to TRBD2. The junction had 12 bases not matched to a gene; V was cut back by 6 bases and J by 3 bases. This CDR3 has 16 amino acids. Per germline, CDR1 DFQATT and CDR2 SNEGSKA (reference sequence). The CDR3 is CSADFLTSGVTDTQYF. CDR3 bases: TGCAGTGCCGACTTCCTCACTAGCGGGGTGACAGATACGCAGTATTTT.

V usage is TRBV7-3 and J usage is TRBJ2-5; D not certain. V was clipped by 5 bases and J by 5 bases, with 15 bases between them. The germline gives CDR1 SGHTA, CDR2 FQGTGA. The CDR3 loop spans 14 amino acids. Here the CDR3 reads CASSTNSDWETQYF. CDR3 in DNA: TGTGCCAGCAGCACGAATTCAGATTGGGAGACCCAGTACTTC.

The CDR3 reads CATSDFGTANNEQFF. The CDR3 bases are TGTGCCACCAGTGATTTTGGGACAGCAAACAATGAGCAGTTCTTC. The chain recombines TRBV24-1 with TRBJ2-1; 7 bases are shared with TRBD1. The CDR3 loop spans 15 amino acids. Germline loops: CDR1 KGHDR, CDR2 SFDVKD. The ends lost 1 base at V and 5 bases at J; junction bases unmatched: 4.

CDR3 nucleotides: TGCAGCGCGACTTATGGCTACACCTTC. Protein product: CSATYGYTF. The chain links TRBV29-1 to TRBJ1-2; no definite D call. Looked up from germline, CDR1 is SQVTM and CDR2 is ANQGSEA. V lost 7 bases and J lost 5, with 5 bases in between. The CDR3 runs to 9 residues.

This clonotype occurred once. An end of the junction differs from the germline gene, which may be a read error. V is TRBV7-8 and J is TRBJ2-5; D gene ambiguous. In germline, CDR1 is SGHVS, CDR2 FQNEAQ. The CDR3 extends over 14 amino acids. The CDR3 here is CASSLGPPQGTQYF. In DNA, the CDR3 is TGTGCCAGCAGCCTAGGACCTCCCCAAGGGACCCAGTACTTC.

The chain uses TRBV7-3 and TRBJ2-1; D is uncertain. CDR1 is SGHTA, CDR2 FQGTGA, per germline. Trimming took off 5 bases at V and 7 bases at J, with 12 bases between the two ends. The CDR3 runs 13 residues. In DNA, the CDR3 is TGTGCCAGCAGCCCGGCCGCCGGGAATGAGCAGTTCTTC. Its translation: CASSPAAGNEQFF.

V usage is TRBV24-1 and J usage is TRBJ2-1; 10 bases align to TRBD1. V was pared by 3 bases and J by 4 bases, with 8 bases of the junction left unmatched. The CDR3 has 17 amino acids. Germline V lookup: CDR1 KGHDR, CDR2 SFDVKD. The DNA of the CDR3 is TGTGCCACCAGTGATCGCTCCCCGGGACAGGGGTACAATGAGCAGTTCTTC. This encodes CATSDRSPGQGYNEQFF.

This clonotype was seen just once. The CDR3 spells CAISEVSGSSYEQYF. CDR3 sequence (DNA): TGTGCCATCAGTGAGGTTAGCGGGAGCTCCTACGAGCAGTACTTC. The chain uses TRBV10-3 and TRBJ2-7; 9 bases line up with TRBD2. The CDR3 totals 15 residues. J was trimmed by 0 bases and V by 2 bases; bases with no gene match: 2. Germline V gives CDR1 ENHRY, CDR2 SYGVKD.

The gene calls are TRBV2 and TRBJ2-3, with 7 bases fitting TRBD1. J was trimmed by 2 bases and V by 6 bases; bases with no gene match: 11. Per the germline V gene, CDR1 is SNHLY and CDR2 is FYNNEI. The CDR3 consists of 16 residues. Here the CDR3 reads CASSATSQGNTDTQYF. The CDR3 DNA follows: TGTGCCAGCAGCGCGACCTCACAGGGGAACACAGATACGCAGTATTTT.

The chain links TRBV19 to TRBJ1-1, with D possibly TRBD1 on 6 matching bases. V dropped 8 bases and J dropped 2 bases, with 15 bases sitting between them. The CDR3 loop spans 14 amino acids. Germline assignment: CDR1 LNHDA and CDR2 SQIVND (reference sequence). In DNA, the CDR3 is TGTGCCAGTTCAGTGACAGGAACTAACACTGAAGCTTTCTTT. Its translation is CASSVTGTNTEAFF.

V is TRBV19 and J is TRBJ2-7; 7 nucleotides agree with TRBD1. V dropped 4 bases and J dropped 6; count of bases not matched to a gene: 3. The germline V gene has CDR1 LNHDA and CDR2 SQIVND (reference sequence). The CDR3 contains 12 residues. The CDR3 nucleotides read TGTGCCAGTAGTACGACAGGGACCGAGCAGTACTTC. Protein: CASSTTGTEQYF.

The chain recombines TRBV29-1 with TRBJ2-1; 11 bases agree with TRBD2. There are 14 residues in the CDR3. Losses at the gene ends were 7 bases for V and 5 bases for J; bases not matched to a gene: 7. Germline CDR1 is SQVTM and CDR2 is ANQGSEA. The CDR3 here is CSGRLAGNHNEQFF. DNA of the CDR3: TGCAGCGGACGACTAGCGGGGAACCACAATGAGCAGTTCTTC.

This clonotype was observed many times. The rearrangement uses TRBV3-1 and TRBJ1-6; maybe TRBD1 (5 bases). Germline CDR1 and CDR2: LGHDT and YNNKEL (reference sequence). V was shortened by 6 bases and J by 1 base, with 7 bases between the two germline ends. The length of the CDR3 is 14 residues. As DNA, the CDR3 is TGTGCCAGCAGGGCAGGGTCCTATAATTCACCCCTCCACTTT. It translates to CASRAGSYNSPLHF.

This clonotype was counted once. The rearrangement links TRBV5-6 to TRBJ1-6, with D unclear. The CDR3 is 15 residues long. Trimming removed 2 bases at V and 8 bases at J, with 14 bases between. Germline loops: CDR1 SGHDT, CDR2 YYEEEE. CDR3 in amino acids: CASSLLGITDSPLHF. The CDR3 DNA reads TGTGCCAGCAGCTTACTGGGGATTACGGATTCACCCCTCCACTTT.